This TCR beta chain was identified in a study of cytomegalovirus exposure and HLA in healthy donors. Study-wide results and limits: Previously analyzed data showed that most TCR beta V segments were productive at a frequency of about 90% or about 30%.

Researchers ran the PCR with 60 Vbeta and 13 Jbeta primers. TCRdb's table, derived via immunoSEQ multiplex PCR, lists solely in-frame clones and lacks some. Of 150,000 to 200,000 clones detected, roughly 84% appear once; the ten largest clones hold approximately 0.26%. CDR3 length: 16 amino acids. Trimming stripped 2 bases from V and 0 bases from J, with 12 bases between. Germline V lookup: CDR1 SEHNR, CDR2 FQNEAQ (reference sequence). A remark on this clone: Its matching antigen is unknown.

The receptor was isolated from a boy aged 10-17 years in good health and CMV-seronegative. V and J are TRBV7-9 and TRBJ2-3; D is possibly TRBD1 (5 bases). The sample consisted of PBMCs. CDR3 sequence: CASSLLSRDSTDTQYF. CDR3 sequence (DNA): TGTGCCAGCAGCTTACTTTCCAGGGATAGCACAGATACGCAGTATTTT.